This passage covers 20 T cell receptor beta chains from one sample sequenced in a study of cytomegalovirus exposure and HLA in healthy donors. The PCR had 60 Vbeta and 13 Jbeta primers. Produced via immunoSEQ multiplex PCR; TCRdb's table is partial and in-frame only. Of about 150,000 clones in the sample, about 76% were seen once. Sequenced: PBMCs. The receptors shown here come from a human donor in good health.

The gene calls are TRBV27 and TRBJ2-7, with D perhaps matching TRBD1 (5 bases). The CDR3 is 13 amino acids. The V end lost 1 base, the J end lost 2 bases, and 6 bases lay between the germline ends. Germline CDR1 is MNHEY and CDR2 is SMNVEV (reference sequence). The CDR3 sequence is CASSLLGAYEQYF. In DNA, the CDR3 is TGTGCCAGCAGTTTATTAGGGGCCTACGAGCAGTACTTC.

As DNA, the CDR3 is TGTGCCAGCAGCGGGGGGACAGATACGCAGTATTTT. Its protein product is CASSGGTDTQYF. V gene TRBV7-9 combines with J gene TRBJ2-3; tentatively, D is TRBD2 (6 bases). The CDR3 covers 12 residues. Germline CDR1 reads SEHNR; CDR2 reads FQNEAQ (reference sequence). V lost 5 bases and J lost 3, with 6 bases in between.

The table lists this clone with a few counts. The CDR3, as DNA: TGCGCCAGCAGCCCAATGTGGGGAGAACACTACGAGCAGTACTTC. Protein product: CASSPMWGEHYEQYF. The chain has TRBV5-1 and TRBJ2-7; perhaps TRBD2 as D (5 bases). CDR3 length equals 15 residues. Trimming pared 4 bases from V and 3 bases from J, leaving 17 bases between. The germline CDR1 and CDR2 sequences are SGHRS and YFSETQ.

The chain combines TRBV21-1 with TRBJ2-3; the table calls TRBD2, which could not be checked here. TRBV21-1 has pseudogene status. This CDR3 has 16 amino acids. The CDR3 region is CASSKAGLAGTDTQYF. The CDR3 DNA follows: TGTGCCAGCAGCAAAGCTGGGCTAGCGGGGACAGATACGCAGTATTTT.

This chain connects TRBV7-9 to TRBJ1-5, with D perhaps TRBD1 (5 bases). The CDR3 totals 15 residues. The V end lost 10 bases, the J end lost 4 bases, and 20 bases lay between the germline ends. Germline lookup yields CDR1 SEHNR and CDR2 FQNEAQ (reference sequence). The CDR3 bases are TGTGCCAACCCGGACAACGACAGATCTAATCAGCCCCAGCATTTT. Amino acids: CANPDNDRSNQPQHF.

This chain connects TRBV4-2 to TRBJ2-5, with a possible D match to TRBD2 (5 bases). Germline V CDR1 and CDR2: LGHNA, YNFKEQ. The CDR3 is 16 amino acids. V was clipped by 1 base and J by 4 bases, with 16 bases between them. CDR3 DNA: TGTGCCAGCAGCCAAGCTTCCGCGGGCGCTCGAGAGACCCAGTACTTC. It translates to CASSQASAGARETQYF.

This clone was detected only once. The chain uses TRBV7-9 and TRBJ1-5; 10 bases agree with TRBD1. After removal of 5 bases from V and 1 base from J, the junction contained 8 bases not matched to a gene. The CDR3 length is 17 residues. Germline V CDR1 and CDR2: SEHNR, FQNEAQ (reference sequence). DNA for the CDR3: TGTGCCAGCAGCCAATTGACAGGGGGCAACAGCAATCAGCCCCAGCATTTT. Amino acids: CASSQLTGGNSNQPQHF.

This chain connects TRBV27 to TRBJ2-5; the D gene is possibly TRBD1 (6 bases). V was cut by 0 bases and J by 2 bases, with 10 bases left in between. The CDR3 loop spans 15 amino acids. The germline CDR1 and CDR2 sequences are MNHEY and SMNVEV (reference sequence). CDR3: CASSLSWTAQETQYF. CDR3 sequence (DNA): TGTGCCAGCAGTTTATCGTGGACAGCACAAGAGACCCAGTACTTC.

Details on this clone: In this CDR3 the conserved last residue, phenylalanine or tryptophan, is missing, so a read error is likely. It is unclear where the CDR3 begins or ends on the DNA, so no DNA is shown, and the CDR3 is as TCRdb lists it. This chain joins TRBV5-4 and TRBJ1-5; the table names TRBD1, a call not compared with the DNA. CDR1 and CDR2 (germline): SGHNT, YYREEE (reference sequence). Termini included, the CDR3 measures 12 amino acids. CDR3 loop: CASSPLAGQTYI.

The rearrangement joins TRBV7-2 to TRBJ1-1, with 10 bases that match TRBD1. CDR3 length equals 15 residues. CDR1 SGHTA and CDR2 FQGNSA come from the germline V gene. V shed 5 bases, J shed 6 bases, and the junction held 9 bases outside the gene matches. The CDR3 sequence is CASSTRQGAQAEAFF. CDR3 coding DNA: TGTGCCAGCAGCACTAGACAGGGGGCGCAGGCTGAAGCTTTCTTT.

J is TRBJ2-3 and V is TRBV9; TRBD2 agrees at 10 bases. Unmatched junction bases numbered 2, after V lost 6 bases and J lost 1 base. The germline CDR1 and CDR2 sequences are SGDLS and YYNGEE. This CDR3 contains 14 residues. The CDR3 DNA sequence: TGTGCCAGCAAAGGGACTAGCGGCACAGATACGCAGTATTTT. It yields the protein CASKGTSGTDTQYF.

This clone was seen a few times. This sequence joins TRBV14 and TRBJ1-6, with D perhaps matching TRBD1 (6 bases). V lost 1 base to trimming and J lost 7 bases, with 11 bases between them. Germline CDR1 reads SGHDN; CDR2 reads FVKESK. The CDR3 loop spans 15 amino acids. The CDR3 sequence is CASSQGWGQNSPLHF. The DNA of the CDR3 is TGTGCCAGCAGCCAAGGCTGGGGGCAAAATTCACCCCTCCACTTT.

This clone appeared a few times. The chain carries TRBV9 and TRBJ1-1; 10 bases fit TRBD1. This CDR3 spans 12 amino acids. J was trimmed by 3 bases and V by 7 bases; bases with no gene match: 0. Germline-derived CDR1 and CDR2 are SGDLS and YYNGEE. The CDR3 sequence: CASGTGDTEAFF. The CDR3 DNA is TGTGCCAGCGGGACAGGGGACACTGAAGCTTTCTTT.

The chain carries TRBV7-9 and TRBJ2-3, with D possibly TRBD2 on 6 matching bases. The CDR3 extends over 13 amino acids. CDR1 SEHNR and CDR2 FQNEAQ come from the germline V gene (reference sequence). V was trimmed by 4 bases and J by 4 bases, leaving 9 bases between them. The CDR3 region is CASSWGLPDTQYF. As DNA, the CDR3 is TGTGCCAGCAGCTGGGGACTGCCAGATACGCAGTATTTT.

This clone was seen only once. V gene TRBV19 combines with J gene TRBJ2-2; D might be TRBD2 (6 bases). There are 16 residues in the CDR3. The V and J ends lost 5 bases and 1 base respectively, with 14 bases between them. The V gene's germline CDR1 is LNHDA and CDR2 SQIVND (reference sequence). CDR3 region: CASSDPGGVNTGELFF. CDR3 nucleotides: TGTGCCAGTAGTGACCCCGGGGGAGTGAACACCGGGGAGCTGTTTTTT.

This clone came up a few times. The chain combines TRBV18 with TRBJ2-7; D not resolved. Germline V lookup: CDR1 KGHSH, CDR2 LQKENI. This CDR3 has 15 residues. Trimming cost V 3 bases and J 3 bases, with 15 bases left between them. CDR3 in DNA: TGTGCCAGCTCACCGTACTCAGGCCAGGTCTACGAGCAGTACTTC. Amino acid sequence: CASSPYSGQVYEQYF.

CDR3: CASSIILSESTNQPQHF. The CDR3 DNA is TGTGCCAGTAGTATTATTTTGAGCGAGAGTACCAATCAGCCCCAGCATTTT. The chain uses TRBV19 and TRBJ1-5; no clear D. This CDR3 region has 17 residues. Germline values: CDR1 LNHDA, CDR2 SQIVND (reference sequence). V was cut by 3 bases and J by 3 bases, with 18 bases left in between.

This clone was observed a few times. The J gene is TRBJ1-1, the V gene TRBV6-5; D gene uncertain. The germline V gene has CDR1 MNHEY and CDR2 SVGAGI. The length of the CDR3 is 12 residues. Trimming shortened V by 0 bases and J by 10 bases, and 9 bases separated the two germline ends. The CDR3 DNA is TGTGCCAGCAGTTACTCGTCCGGGTTAGCTTTCTTT. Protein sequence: CASSYSSGLAFF.

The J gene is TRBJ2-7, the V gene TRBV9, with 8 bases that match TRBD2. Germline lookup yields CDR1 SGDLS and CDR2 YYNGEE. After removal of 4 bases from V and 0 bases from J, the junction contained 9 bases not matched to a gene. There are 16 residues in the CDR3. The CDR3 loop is CASSPRGSGGSYEQYF. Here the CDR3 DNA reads TGTGCCAGCAGCCCGAGAGGAAGCGGGGGCTCCTACGAGCAGTACTTC.

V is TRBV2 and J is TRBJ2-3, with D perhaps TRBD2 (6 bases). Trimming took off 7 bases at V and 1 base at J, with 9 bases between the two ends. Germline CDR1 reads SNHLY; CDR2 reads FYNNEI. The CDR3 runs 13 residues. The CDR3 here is CASMRGGTDTQYF. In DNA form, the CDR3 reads TGTGCCAGCATGCGCGGGGGCACAGATACGCAGTATTTT.